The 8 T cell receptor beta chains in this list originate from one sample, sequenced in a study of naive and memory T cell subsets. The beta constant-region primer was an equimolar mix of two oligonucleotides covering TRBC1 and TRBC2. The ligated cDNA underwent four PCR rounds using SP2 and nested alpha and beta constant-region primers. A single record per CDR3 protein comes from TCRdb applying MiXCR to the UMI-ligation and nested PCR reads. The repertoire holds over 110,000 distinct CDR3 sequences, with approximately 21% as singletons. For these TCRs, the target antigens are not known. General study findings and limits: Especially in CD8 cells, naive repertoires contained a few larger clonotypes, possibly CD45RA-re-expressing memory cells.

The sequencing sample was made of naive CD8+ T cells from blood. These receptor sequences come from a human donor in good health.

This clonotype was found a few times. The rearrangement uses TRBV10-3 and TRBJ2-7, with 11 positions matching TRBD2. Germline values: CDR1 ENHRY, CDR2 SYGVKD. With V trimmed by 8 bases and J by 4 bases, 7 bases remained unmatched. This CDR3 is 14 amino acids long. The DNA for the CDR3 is TGTGCCATCGGCCAACTAGCGGGAGAATACGAGCAGTACTTC. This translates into CAIGQLAGEYEQYF.

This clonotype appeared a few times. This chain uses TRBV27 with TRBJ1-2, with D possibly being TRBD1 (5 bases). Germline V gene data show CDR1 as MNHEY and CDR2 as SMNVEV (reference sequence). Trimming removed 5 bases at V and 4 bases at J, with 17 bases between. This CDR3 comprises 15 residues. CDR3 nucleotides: TGTGCCAGCAGTCCCGGGACGGCCTGGGTCTATGGCTACACCTTC. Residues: CASSPGTAWVYGYTF.

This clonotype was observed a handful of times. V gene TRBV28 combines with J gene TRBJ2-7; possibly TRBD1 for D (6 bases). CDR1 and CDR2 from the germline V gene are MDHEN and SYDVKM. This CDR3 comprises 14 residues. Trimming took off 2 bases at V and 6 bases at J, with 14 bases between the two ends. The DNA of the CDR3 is TGTGCCAGCAGTTTACCGGGACATACACGCGAGCAGTACTTC. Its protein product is CASSLPGHTREQYF.

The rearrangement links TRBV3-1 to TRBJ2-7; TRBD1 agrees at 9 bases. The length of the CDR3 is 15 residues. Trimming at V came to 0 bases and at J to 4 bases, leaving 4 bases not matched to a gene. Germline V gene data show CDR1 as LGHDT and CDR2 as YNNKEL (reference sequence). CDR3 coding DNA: TGTGCCAGCAGCCAAGATGTGGGACAGGGTTACGAGCAGTACTTC. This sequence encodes CASSQDVGQGYEQYF.

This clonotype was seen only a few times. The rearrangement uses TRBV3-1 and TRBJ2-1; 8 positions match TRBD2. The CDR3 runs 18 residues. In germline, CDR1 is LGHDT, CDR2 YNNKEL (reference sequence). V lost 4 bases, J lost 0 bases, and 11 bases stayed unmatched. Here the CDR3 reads CASSRPSAGDRSYNEQFF. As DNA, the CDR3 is TGTGCCAGCAGCCGACCTTCAGCGGGGGACCGCTCCTACAATGAGCAGTTCTTC.

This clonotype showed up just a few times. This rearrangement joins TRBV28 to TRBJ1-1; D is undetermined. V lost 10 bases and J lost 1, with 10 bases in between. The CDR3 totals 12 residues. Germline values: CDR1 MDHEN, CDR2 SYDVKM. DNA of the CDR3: TGTGCCACTTCCTGGGGGAACACTGAAGCTTTCTTT. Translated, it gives CATSWGNTEAFF.

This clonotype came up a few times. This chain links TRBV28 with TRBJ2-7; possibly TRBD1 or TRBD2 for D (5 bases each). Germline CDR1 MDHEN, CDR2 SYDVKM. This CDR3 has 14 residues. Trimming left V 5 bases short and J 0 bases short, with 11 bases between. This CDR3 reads CASSLGTDSYEQYF. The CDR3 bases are TGTGCCAGCAGTCTAGGGACGGACTCCTACGAGCAGTACTTC. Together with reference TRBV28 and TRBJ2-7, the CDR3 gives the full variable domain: DVKVTQSSRYLVKRTGEKVFLECVQDMDHENMFWYRQDPGLGLRLIYFSYDVKMKEKGDIPEGYSVSREKKERFSLILESASTNQTSMYLCASSLGTDSYEQYFGPGTRLTVT.

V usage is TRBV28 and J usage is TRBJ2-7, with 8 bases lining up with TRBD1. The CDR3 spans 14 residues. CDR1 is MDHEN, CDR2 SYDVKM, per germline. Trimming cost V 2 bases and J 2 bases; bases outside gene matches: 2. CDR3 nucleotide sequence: TGTGCCAGCAGTTTAGGGACAGGCCCCTACGAGCAGTACTTC. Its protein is CASSLGTGPYEQYF.